This TCR beta chain was recovered during a study of OX40 agonist ivuxolimab in advanced cancers. For the study at large: Ivuxolimab, an agonistic anti-OX40 (CD134) antibody, was given to patients. From 23 to 79 years was the age range, with a mean of about 54 years, and nearly 85% were male.

Trimming pared 5 bases from V and 5 bases from J, leaving 16 bases between. Per the germline V gene, CDR1 is SGHNT and CDR2 is YENEEA. The length of the CDR3 is 15 residues. The repertoire was sequenced with immunoSEQ multiplex PCR; TCRdb's copy has only in-frame clones and lacks some. The sample consists of 60,000 or so clones, approximately 81% of them appearing once. The sequenced sample was CD4+ or CD8+ T cells sorted from blood, obtained in a trial of the OX40 agonist ivuxolimab. This chain uses TRBV11-3 with TRBJ2-1; maybe TRBD1 (9 bases). The clonotype was recovered from an adult with an advanced solid tumor such as melanoma, head and neck, liver or kidney cancer. CDR3 nucleotides: TGTGCCAGCAGCCCAGCGGGGGACAGGGACAATGAGCAGTTCTTC. This encodes CASSPAGDRDNEQFF.